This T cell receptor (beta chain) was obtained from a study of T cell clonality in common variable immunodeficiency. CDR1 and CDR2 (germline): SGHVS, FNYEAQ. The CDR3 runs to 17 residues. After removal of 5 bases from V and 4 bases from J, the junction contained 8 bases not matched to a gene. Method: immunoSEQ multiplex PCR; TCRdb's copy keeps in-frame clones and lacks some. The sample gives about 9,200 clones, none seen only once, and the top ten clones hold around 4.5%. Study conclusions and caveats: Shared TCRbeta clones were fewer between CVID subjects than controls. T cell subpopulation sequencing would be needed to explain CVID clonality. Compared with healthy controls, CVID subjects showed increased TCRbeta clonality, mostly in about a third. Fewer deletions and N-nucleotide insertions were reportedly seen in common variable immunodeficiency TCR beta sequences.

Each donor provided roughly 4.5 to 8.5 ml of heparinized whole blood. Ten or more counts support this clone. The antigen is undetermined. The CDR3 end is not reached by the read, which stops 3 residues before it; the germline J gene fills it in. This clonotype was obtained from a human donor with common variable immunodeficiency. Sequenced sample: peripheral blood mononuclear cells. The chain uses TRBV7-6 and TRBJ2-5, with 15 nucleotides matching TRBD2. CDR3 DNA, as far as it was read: TGTGCCAGCAGCCCGGGACTAGCGGGGGGCCTGCGAGAGACC. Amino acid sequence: CASSPGLAGGLRET. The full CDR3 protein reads CASSPGLAGGLRETQYF.